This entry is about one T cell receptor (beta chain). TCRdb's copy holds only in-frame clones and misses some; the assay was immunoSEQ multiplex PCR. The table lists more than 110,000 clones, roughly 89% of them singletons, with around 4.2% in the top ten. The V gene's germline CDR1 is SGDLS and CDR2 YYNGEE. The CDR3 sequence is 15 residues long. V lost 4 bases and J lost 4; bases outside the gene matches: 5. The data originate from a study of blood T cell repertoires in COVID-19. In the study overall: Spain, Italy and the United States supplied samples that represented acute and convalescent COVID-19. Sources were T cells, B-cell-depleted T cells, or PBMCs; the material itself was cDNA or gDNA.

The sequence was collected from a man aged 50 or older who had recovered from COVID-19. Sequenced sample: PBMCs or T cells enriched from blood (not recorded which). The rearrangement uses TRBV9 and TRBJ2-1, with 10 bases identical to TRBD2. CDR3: CASSSDSGGYNEQFF. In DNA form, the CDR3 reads TGTGCCAGCAGCTCAGATAGCGGGGGGTACAATGAGCAGTTCTTC. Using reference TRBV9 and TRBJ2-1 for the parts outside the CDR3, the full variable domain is DSGVTQTPKHLITATGQRVTLRCSPRSGDLSVYWYQQSLDQGLQFLIQYYNGEERAKGNILERFSAQQFPDLHSELNLSSLELGDSALYFCASSSDSGGYNEQFFGPGTRLTVL.